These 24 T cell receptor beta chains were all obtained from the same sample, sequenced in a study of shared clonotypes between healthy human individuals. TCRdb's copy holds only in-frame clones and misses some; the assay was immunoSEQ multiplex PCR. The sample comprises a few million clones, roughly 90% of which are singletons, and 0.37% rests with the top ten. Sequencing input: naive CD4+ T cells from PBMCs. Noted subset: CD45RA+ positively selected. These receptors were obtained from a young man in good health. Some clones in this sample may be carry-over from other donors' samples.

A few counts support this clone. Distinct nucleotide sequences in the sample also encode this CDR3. The chain's CDR3 is CASSLGREAFF. In nucleotides, the CDR3 is TGTGCCAGCAGTCTAGGCCGTGAAGCTTTCTTT. The rearrangement uses TRBV28 and TRBJ1-1; D is ambiguous. Germline CDR1 reads MDHEN; CDR2 reads SYDVKM. V lost 5 bases to trimming and J lost 7 bases, with 8 bases between them. This CDR3 spans 11 amino acids.

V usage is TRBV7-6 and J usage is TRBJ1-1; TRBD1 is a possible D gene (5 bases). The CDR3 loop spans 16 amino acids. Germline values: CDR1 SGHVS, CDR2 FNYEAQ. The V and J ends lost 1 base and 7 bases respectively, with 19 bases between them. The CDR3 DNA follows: TGTGCCAGCAGCTTAGTGGTAGGGGCGACCCAGGGTGAAGCTTTCTTT. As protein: CASSLVVGATQGEAFF.

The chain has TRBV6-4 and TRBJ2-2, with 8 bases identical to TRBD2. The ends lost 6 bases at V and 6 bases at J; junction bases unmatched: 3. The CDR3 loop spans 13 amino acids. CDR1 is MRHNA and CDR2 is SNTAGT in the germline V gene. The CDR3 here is CASSGGAPGELFF. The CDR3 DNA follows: TGTGCCAGCAGCGGGGGGGCCCCCGGGGAGCTGTTTTTT.

The CDR3 DNA reads as TGTGCCAGCAGCTTGAGCGGGGGGTTATGGGAAGAGACCCAGTACTTC. It is translated as CASSLSGGLWEETQYF. This rearrangement joins TRBV7-8 to TRBJ2-5, with 9 bases aligning to TRBD2. This CDR3 region has 16 residues. Germline trimming cut 3 bases from V and 3 bases from J; bases unmatched to any gene: 8. Germline V CDR1 and CDR2: SGHVS, FQNEAQ.

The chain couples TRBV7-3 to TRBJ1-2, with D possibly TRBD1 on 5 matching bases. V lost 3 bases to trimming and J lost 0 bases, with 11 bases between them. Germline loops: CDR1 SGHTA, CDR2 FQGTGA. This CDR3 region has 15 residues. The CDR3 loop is CASSLTARTNYGYTF. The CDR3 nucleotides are TGTGCCAGCAGCTTGACAGCGAGGACTAACTATGGCTACACCTTC.

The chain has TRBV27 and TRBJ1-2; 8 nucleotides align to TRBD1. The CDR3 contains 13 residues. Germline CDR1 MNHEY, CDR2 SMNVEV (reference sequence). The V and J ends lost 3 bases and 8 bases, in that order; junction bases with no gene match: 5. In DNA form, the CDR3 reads TGTGCCAGCAGTTTCCGGACAGGGACGGGCTACACCTTC. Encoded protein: CASSFRTGTGYTF.

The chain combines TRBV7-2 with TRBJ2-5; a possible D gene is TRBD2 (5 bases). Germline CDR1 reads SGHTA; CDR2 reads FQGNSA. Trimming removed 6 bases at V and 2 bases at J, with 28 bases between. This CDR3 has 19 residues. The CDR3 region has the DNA TGTGCCAGCAGGCCAAAAGTCCTATCTTGGGCGGGCCTACAAGAGACCCAGTACTTC. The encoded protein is CASRPKVLSWAGLQETQYF.

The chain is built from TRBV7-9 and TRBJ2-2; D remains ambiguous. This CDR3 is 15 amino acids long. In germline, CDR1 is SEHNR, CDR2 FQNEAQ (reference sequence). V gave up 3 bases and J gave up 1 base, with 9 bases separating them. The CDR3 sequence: CASSFVTGNTGELFF. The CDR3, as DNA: TGTGCCAGCAGCTTCGTAACCGGGAACACCGGGGAGCTGTTTTTT.

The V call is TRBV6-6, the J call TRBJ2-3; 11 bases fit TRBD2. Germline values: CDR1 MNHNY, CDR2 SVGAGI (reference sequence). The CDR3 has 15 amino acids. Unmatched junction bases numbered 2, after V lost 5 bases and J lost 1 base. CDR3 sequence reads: CASSTTSGGTDTQYF. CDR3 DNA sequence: TGTGCCAGCAGTACGACTAGCGGGGGCACAGATACGCAGTATTTT.

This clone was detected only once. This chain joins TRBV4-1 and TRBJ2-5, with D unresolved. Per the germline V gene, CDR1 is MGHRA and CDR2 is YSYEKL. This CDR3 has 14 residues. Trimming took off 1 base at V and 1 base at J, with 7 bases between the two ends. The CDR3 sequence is CASSQGPAQETQYF. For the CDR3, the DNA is TGCGCCAGCAGCCAAGGACCAGCCCAAGAGACCCAGTACTTC.

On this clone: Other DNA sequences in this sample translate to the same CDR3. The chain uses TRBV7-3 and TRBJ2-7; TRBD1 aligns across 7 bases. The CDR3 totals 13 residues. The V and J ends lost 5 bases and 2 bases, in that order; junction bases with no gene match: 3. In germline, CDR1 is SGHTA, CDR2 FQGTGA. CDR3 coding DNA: TGTGCCAGCAGCCTGGACAGGACCTACGAGCAGTACTTC. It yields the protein CASSLDRTYEQYF.

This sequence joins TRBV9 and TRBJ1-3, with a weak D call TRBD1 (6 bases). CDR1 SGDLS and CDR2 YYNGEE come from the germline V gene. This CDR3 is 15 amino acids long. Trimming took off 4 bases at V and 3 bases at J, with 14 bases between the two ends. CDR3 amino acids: CASSIQGNDGNTIYF. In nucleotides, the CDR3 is TGTGCCAGCAGCATCCAGGGGAACGATGGAAACACCATATATTTT.

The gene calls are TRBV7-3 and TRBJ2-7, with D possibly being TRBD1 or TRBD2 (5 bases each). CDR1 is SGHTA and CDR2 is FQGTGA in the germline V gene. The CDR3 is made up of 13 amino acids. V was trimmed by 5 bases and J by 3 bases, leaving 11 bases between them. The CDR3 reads CASSTRDGYEQYF. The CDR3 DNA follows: TGTGCCAGCAGCACCCGGGACGGCTACGAGCAGTACTTC.

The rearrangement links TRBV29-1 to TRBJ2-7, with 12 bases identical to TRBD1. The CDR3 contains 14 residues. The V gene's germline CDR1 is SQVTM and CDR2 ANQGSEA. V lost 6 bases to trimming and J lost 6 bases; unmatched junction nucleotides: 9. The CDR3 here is CSVADRDRGLEQYF. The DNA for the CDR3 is TGCAGCGTGGCTGACCGGGACAGGGGGCTCGAGCAGTACTTC.

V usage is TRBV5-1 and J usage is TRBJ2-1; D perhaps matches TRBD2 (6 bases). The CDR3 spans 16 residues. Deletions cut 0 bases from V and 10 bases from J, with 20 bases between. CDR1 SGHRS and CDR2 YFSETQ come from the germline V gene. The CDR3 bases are TGCGCCAGCAGCTTGGGCCGGGCGGGAAGACGAGGGGAGCAGTTCTTC. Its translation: CASSLGRAGRRGEQFF.

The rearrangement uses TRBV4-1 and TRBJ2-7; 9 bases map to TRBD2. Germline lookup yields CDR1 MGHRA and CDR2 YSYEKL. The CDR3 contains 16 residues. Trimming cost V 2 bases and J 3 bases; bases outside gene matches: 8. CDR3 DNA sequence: TGCGCCAGCAGCCAAAATCCCGCTAGCGGGAACTACGAGCAGTACTTC. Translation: CASSQNPASGNYEQYF.

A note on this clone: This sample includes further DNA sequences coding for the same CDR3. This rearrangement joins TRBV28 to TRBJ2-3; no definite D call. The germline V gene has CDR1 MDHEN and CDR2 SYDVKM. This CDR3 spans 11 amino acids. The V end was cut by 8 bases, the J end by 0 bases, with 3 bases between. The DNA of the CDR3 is TGTGCCAGCGGGAGCACAGATACGCAGTATTTT. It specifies CASGSTDTQYF. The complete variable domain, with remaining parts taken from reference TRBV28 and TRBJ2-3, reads DVKVTQSSRYLVKRTGEKVFLECVQDMDHENMFWYRQDPGLGLRLIYFSYDVKMKEKGDIPEGYSVSREKKERFSLILESASTNQTSMYLCASGSTDTQYFGPGTRLTVL.

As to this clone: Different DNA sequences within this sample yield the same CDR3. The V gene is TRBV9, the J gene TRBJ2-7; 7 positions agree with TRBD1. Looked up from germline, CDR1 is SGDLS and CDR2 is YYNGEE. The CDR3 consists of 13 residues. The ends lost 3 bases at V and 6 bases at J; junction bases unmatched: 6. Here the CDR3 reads CASSAWTGGEQYF. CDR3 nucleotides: TGTGCCAGCAGCGCATGGACAGGCGGCGAGCAGTACTTC.

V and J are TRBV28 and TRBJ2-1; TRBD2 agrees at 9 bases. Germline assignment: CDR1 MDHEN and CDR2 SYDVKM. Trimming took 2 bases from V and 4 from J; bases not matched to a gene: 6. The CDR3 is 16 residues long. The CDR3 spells CASSLELAGPYNEQFF. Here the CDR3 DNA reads TGTGCCAGCAGTTTAGAGCTAGCGGGGCCTTACAATGAGCAGTTCTTC.

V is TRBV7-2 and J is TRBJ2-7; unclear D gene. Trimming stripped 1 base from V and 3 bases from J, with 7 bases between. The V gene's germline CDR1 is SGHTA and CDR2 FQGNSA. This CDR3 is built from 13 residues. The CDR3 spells CASSLVDDYEQYF. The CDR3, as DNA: TGTGCCAGCAGCTTAGTGGATGACTACGAGCAGTACTTC.

CDR3 nucleotides: TGTGCCAGCAGTCTGAGGTGGGGGGCGGATCAGCCCCAGCATTTT. Amino acid sequence: CASSLRWGADQPQHF. V and J are TRBV9 and TRBJ1-5, with D perhaps TRBD1 (6 bases). The CDR3 consists of 15 residues. Trimming stripped 5 bases from V and 5 bases from J, with 17 bases between. CDR1 is SGDLS and CDR2 is YYNGEE in the germline V gene. Full variable domain (remainder filled in from reference TRBV9 and TRBJ1-5): DSGVTQTPKHLITATGQRVTLRCSPRSGDLSVYWYQQSLDQGLQFLIQYYNGEERAKGNILERFSAQQFPDLHSELNLSSLELGDSALYFCASSLRWGADQPQHFGDGTRLSIL.

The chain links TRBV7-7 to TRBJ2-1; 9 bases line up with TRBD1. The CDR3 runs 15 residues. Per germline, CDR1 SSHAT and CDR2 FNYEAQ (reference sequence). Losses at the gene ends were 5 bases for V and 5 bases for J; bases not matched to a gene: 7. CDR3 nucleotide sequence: TGTGCCAGCAGCCCCGGACAGGGGACCGACAATGAGCAGTTCTTC. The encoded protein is CASSPGQGTDNEQFF.

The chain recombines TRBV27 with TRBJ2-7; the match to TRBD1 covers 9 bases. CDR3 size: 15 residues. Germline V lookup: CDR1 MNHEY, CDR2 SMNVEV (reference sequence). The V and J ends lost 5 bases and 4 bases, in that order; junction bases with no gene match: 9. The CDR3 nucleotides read TGTGCCAGCAGTCCGGGGACAGGGATATGGTACGAGCAGTACTTC. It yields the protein CASSPGTGIWYEQYF.

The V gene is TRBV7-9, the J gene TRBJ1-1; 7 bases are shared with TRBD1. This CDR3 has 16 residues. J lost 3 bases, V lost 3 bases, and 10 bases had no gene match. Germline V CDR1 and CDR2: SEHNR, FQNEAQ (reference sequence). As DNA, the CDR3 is TGTGCCAGCAGCTTGCGAATGAGCAGGGGGGACACTGAAGCTTTCTTT. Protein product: CASSLRMSRGDTEAFF.